The clone carrying this T cell receptor (beta chain) was counted many times. In TCRdb, the RT-PCR reads were re-called with MiXCR into one record per CDR3 protein. Counted here are about 480,000 distinct CDR3 sequences, 9.5% to 12% occurring once; the ten biggest clones make up roughly 12%. The sample comes from a study of response to subunit inactivated influenza vaccine. The V end was cut by 4 bases, the J end by 7 bases, with 17 bases between. From germline, CDR1 is SGHDT and CDR2 YYEEEE. The CDR3 is 14 residues long. The specimen comprised PBMCs from blood, sampled roughly 46 days after vaccination. The TCR originated in a man between 50 and 59 years old who received an inactivated influenza vaccine. This chain joins TRBV5-6 and TRBJ2-5, with no clear D. The DNA for the CDR3 is TGTGCCAGCAGCGTGGTAGGGAACACCGGGACCCAGTACTTC. It yields the protein CASSVVGNTGTQYF.